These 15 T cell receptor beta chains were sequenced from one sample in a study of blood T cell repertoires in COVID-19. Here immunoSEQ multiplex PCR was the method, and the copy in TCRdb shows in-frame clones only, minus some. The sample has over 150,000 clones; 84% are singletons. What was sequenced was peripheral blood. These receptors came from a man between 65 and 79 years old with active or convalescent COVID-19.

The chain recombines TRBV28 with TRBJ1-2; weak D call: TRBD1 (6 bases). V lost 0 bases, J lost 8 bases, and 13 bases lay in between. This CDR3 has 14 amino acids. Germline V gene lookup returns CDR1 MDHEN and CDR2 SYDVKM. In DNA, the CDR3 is TGTGCCAGCAGTTTATGGGGACACCAGATGGGCTACACCTTC. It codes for CASSLWGHQMGYTF.

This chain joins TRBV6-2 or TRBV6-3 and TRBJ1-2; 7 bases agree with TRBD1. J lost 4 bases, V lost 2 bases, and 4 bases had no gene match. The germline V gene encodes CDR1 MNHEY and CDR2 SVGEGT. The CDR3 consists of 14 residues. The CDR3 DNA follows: TGTGCCAGCAGTTACGGGGGACAGCTCTATGGCTACACCTTC. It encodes CASSYGGQLYGYTF.

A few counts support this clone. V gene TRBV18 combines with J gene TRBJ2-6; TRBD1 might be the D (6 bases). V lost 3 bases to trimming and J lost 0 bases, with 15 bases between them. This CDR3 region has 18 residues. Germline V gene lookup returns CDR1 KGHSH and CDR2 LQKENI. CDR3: CASSPLQGRSSGANVLTF. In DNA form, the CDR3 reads TGTGCCAGCTCACCCCTACAGGGAAGGAGCTCTGGGGCCAACGTCCTGACTTTC.

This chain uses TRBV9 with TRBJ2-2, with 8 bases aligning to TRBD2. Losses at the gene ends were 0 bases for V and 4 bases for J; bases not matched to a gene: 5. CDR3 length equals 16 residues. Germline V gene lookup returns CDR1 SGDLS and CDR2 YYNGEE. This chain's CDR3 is CASSVAGGPRTGELFF. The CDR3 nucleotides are TGTGCCAGCAGCGTAGCGGGAGGGCCGCGCACCGGGGAGCTGTTTTTT.

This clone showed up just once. The chain's CDR3 is CASSLEGLGETQYF. The DNA of the CDR3 is TGTGCCAGCAGCTTAGAAGGACTTGGAGAGACCCAGTACTTC. The chain carries TRBV7-9 and TRBJ2-5; possible D gene TRBD2, 5 bases. V gave up 1 base and J gave up 4 bases, with 10 bases separating them. Looked up from germline, CDR1 is SEHNR and CDR2 is FQNEAQ (reference sequence). The length of the CDR3 is 14 residues.

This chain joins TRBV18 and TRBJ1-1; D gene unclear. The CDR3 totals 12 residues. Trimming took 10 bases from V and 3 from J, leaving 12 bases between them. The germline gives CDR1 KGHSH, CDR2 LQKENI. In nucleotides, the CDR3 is TGTGCCACCGCCCGCGGGGACACTGAAGCTTTCTTT. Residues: CATARGDTEAFF.

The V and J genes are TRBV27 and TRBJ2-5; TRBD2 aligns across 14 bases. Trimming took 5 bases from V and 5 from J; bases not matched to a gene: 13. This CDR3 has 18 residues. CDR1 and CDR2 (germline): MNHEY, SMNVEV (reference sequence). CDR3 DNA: TGTGCCAGCAGTCCTAGGGCCTTAGGACTAGCGGGAGGTGAGACCCAGTACTTC. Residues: CASSPRALGLAGGETQYF.

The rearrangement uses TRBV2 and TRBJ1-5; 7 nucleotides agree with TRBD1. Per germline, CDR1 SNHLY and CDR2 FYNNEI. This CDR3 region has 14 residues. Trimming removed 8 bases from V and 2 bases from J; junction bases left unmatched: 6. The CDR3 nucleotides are TGTGCCAGCGGAGGGGGCCCTCGCAATCAGCCCCAGCATTTT. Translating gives CASGGGPRNQPQHF.

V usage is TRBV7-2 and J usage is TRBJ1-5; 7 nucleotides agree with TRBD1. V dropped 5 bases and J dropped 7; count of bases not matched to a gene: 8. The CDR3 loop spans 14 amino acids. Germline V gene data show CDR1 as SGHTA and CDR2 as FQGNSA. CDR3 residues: CASSRGTDRQPQHF. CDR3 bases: TGTGCCAGCAGCCGCGGGACAGACCGACAGCCCCAGCATTTT.

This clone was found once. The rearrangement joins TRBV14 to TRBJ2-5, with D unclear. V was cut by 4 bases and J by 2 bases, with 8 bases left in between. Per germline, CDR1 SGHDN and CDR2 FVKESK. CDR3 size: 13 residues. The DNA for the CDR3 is TGTGCCAGCAGCCGGCAGACACAAGAGACCCAGTACTTC. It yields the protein CASSRQTQETQYF.

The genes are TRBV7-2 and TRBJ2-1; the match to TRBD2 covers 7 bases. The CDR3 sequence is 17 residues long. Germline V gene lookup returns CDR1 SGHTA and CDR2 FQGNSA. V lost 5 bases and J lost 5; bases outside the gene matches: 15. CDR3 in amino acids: CASSPKLTSRSHNEQFF. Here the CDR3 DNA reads TGTGCCAGCAGCCCAAAGCTGACTAGCAGGAGTCACAATGAGCAGTTCTTC.

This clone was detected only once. The CDR3, as DNA: TGTGCCAGCAGCCCGGACAGAAACACCGGGGAGCTGTTTTTT. Protein product: CASSPDRNTGELFF. The genes are TRBV7-2 and TRBJ2-2; a weak D match, TRBD1 (6 bases). Germline V CDR1 and CDR2: SGHTA, FQGNSA. Trimming removed 5 bases at V and 2 bases at J, with 9 bases between. The CDR3 is 14 amino acids.

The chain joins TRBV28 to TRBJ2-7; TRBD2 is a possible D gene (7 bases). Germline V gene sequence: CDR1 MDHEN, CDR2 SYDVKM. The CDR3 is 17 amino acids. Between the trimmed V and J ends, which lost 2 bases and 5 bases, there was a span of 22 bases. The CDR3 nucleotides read TGTGCCAGCAGTTTAGGCCCGGGGAGGGGGAAGGGGCACGAGCAGTACTTC. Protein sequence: CASSLGPGRGKGHEQYF.

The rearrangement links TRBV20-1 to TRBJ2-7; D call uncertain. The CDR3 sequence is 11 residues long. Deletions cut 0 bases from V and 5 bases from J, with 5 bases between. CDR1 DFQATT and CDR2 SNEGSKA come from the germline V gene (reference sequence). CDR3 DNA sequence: TGCAGTGCTAGAGATTTAGACGAGCAGTACTTC. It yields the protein CSARDLDEQYF.

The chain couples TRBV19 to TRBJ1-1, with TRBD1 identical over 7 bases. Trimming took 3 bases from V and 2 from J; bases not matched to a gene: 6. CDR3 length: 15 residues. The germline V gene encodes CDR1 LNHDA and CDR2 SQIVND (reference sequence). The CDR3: CASSIATGPNTEAFF. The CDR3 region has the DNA TGTGCCAGTAGTATCGCGACAGGGCCTAACACTGAAGCTTTCTTT.